This entry concerns a single T cell receptor beta chain. Its antigen is unknown. This sample stems from a study of monozygotic twins with inflammatory bowel disease. Findings and caveats of the study: Sharing of clonotypes with others was lower in IBD patients than in healthy twins, and this was especially so with disease activity.

Germline lookup yields CDR1 SGHNT and CDR2 YYREEE (reference sequence). This CDR3 is 17 amino acids long. Samples each yielded cDNA through eight separate reactions. Reprocessing the 5' RACE reads, TCRdb reports a single entry for every CDR3 protein and omits DNA. With 150,000 to 200,000 distinct CDR3 sequences in the sample, the ten largest clones hold more than 2.5%. The receptor was derived from a human donor with ulcerative colitis or Crohn's disease, or a healthy co-twin of an affected twin (not recorded which). The chain is built from TRBV5-4 and TRBJ1-4. Specimen: blood. CDR3 region: CASSQRPTLATNEKLFF.